This TCR beta chain was identified in a study of T cell changes during pregnancy in multiple sclerosis. Only in-frame clones appear in the TCRdb table, and some are missing; sequencing was by immunoSEQ multiplex PCR. This sample has 69,000 or so clones, with 80% to 95% found just once. The sample in question was peripheral blood, obtained in the third trimester of pregnancy. The sequence derives from a female donor in good health, enrolled as a control in a pregnancy study.

The CDR3 reads CASSGTSYEQYF. CDR3 DNA sequence: TGTGCCAGCTCGGGGACTAGCTACGAGCAGTACTTC. The gene calls are TRBV6-1 and TRBJ2-7; 8 bases match TRBD2. Germline V gene lookup returns CDR1 MNHNS and CDR2 SASEGT. The CDR3 has 12 amino acids. The V segment lost 8 bases and the J segment 3 bases; nucleotides outside the gene matches: 3.